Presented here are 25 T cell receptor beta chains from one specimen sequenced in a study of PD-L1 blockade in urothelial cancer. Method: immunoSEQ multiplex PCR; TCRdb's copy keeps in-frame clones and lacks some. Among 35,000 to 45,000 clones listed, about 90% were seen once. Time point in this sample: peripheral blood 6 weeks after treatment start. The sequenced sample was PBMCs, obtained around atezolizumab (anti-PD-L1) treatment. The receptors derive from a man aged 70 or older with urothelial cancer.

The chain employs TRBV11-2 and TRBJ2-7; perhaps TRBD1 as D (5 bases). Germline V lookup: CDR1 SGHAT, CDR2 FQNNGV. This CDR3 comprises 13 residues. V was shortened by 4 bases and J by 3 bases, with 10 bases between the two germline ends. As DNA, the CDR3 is TGTGCCAGCAGCTGGGGCAGCTTCTACGAGCAGTACTTC. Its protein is CASSWGSFYEQYF.

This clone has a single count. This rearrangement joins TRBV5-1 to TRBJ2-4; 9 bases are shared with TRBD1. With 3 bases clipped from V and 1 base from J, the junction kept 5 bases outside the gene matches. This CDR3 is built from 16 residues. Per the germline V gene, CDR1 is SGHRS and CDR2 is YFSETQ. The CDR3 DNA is TGCGCCAGCAGCTCGGGACAGGGACCGGCCAAAAACATTCAGTACTTC. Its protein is CASSSGQGPAKNIQYF.

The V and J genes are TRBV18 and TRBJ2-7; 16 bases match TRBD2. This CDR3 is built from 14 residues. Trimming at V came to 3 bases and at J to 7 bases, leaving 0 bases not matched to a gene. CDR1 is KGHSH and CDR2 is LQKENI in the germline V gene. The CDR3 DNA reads TGTGCCAGCTCACCGGGACTAGCGGGAGGGGAGCAGTACTTC. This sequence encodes CASSPGLAGGEQYF.

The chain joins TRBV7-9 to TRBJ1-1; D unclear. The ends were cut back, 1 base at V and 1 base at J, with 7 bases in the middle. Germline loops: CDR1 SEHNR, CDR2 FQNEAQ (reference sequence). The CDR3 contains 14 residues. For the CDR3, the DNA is TGTGCCAGCAGCTTAGACACAGCGAACACTGAAGCTTTCTTT. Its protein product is CASSLDTANTEAFF. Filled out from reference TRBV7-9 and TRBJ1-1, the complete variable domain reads DTGVSQNPRHKITKRGQNVTFRCDPISEHNRLYWYRQTLGQGPEFLTYFQNEAQLEKSRLLSDRFSAERPKGSFSTLEIQRTEQGDSAMYLCASSLDTANTEAFFGQGTRLTVV.

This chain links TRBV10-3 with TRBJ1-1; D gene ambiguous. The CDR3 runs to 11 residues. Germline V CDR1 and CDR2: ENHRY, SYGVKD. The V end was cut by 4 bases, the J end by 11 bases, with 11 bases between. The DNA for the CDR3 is TGTGCCATCAGTGGGCAGCAAGCGGCTTTCTTT. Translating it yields CAISGQQAAFF.

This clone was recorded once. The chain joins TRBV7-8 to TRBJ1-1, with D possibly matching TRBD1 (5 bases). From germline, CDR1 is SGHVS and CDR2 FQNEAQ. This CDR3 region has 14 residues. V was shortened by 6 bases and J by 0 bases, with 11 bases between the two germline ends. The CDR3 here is CASRAGQMNTEAFF. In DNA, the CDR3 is TGTGCCAGCAGGGCAGGGCAAATGAACACTGAAGCTTTCTTT.

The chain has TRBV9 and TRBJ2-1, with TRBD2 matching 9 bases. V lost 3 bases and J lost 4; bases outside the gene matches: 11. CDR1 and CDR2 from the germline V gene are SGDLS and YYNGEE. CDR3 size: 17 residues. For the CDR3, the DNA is TGTGCCAGCAGCGCGACTCGTCGGGCGGGAGGGTACAATGAGCAGTTCTTC. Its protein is CASSATRRAGGYNEQFF.

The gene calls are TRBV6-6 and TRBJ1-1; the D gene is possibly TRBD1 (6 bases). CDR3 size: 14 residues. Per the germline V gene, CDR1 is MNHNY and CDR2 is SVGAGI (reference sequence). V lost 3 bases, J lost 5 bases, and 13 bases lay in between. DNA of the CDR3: TGTGCCAGCAGTTATGGGACAAAGGGGACTGAAGCTTTCTTT. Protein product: CASSYGTKGTEAFF.

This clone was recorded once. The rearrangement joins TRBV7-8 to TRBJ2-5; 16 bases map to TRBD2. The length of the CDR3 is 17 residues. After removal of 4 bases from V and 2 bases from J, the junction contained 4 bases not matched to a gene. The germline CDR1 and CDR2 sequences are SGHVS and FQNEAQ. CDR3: CASSSQGLAGGQETQYF. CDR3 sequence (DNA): TGTGCCAGCAGCTCACAGGGACTAGCGGGAGGGCAAGAGACCCAGTACTTC.

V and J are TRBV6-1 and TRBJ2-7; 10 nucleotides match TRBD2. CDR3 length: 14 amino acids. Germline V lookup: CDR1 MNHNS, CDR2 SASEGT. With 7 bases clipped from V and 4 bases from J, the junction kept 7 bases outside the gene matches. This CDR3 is CASNTAGGPYEQYF. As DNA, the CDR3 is TGTGCCAGCAATACAGCGGGAGGGCCGTACGAGCAGTACTTC.

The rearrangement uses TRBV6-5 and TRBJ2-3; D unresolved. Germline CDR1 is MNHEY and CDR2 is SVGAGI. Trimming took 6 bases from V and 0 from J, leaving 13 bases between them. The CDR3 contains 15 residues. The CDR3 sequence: CASSSTPSSTDTQYF. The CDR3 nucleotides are TGTGCCAGCAGCTCGACACCCTCTAGCACAGATACGCAGTATTTT.

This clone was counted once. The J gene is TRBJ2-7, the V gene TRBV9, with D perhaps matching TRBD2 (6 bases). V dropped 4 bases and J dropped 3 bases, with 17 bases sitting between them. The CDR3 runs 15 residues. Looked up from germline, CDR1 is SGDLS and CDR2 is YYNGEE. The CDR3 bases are TGTGCCAGCAGCCCAAGGGAGCGGGTTCTCTACGAGCAGTACTTC. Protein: CASSPRERVLYEQYF. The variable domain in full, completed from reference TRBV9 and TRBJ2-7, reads DSGVTQTPKHLITATGQRVTLRCSPRSGDLSVYWYQQSLDQGLQFLIQYYNGEERAKGNILERFSAQQFPDLHSELNLSSLELGDSALYFCASSPRERVLYEQYFGPGTRLTVT.

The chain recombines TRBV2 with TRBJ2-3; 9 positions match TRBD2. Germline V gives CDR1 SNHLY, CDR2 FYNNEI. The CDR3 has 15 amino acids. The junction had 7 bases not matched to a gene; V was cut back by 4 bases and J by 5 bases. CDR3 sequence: CASSGGGRAGDTQYF. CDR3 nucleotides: TGTGCCAGCAGTGGAGGCGGGAGGGCGGGAGATACGCAGTATTTT.

Here the CDR3 reads CSVEVGQIAGGGNEQFF. The CDR3 DNA follows: TGCAGCGTTGAAGTAGGCCAGATAGCGGGAGGGGGCAATGAGCAGTTCTTC. This sequence joins TRBV29-1 and TRBJ2-1; 11 bases match TRBD2. Germline V gene sequence: CDR1 SQVTM, CDR2 ANQGSEA. V shed 1 base, J shed 6 bases, and the junction held 11 bases outside the gene matches. CDR3 length equals 17 residues.

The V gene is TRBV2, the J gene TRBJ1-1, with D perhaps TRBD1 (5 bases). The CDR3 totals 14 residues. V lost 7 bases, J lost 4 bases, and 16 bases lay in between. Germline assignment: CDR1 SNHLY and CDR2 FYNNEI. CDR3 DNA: TGTGCCAGCAATGGGGGGGATGTGGGCACTGAAGCTTTCTTT. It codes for CASNGGDVGTEAFF.

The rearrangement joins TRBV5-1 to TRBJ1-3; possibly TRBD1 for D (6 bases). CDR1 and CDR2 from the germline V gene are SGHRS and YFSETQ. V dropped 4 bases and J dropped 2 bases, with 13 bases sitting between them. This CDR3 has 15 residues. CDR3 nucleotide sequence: TGCGCCAGCAGCGTCGGACAGCCAGCTGGAAACACCATATATTTT. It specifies CASSVGQPAGNTIYF.

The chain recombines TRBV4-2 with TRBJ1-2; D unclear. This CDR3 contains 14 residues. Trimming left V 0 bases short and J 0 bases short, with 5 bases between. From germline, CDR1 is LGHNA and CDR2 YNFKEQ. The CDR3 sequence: CASSQESTNYGYTF. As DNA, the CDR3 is TGTGCCAGCAGCCAAGAGAGCACTAACTATGGCTACACCTTC.

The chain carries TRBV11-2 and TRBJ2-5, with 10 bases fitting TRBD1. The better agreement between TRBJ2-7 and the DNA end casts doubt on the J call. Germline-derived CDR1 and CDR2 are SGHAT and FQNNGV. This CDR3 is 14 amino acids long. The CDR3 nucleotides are TGTGCCAGCAGCTTGGGACAGGGGAACTACGAGCAGTACTTC. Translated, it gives CASSLGQGNYEQYF.

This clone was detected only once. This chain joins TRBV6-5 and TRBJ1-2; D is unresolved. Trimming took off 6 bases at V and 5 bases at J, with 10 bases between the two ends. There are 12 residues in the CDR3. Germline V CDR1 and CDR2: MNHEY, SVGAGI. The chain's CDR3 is CASSPGSYGYTF. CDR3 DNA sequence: TGTGCCAGCAGCCCCGGTTCTTATGGCTACACCTTC.

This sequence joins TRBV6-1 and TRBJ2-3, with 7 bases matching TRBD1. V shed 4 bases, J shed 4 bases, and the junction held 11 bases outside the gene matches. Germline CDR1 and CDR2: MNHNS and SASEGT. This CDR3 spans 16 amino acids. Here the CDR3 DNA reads TGTGCCAGCAGTGCTCGACAGGGTATGGGCTCAGATACGCAGTATTTT. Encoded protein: CASSARQGMGSDTQYF.

CDR3 coding DNA: TGTGCCAGCAGCTTAGATCTCAGTTGGGGACAGGATAGCAATCAGCCCCAGCATTTT. Residues: CASSLDLSWGQDSNQPQHF. V is TRBV7-9 and J is TRBJ1-5; 8 bases match TRBD1. V was clipped by 1 base and J by 0 bases; unmatched bases: 11. CDR1 and CDR2 from the germline V gene are SEHNR and FQNEAQ (reference sequence). The CDR3 runs 19 residues. The whole variable domain, filled in from reference TRBV7-9 and TRBJ1-5, reads DTGVSQNPRHKITKRGQNVTFRCDPISEHNRLYWYRQTLGQGPEFLTYFQNEAQLEKSRLLSDRFSAERPKGSFSTLEIQRTEQGDSAMYLCASSLDLSWGQDSNQPQHFGDGTRLSIL.

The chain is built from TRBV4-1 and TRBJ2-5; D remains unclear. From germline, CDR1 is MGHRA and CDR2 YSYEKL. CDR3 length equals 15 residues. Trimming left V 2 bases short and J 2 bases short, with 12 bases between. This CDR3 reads CASSQSFFLQETQYF. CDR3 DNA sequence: TGCGCCAGCAGCCAAAGTTTTTTTCTACAAGAGACCCAGTACTTC.

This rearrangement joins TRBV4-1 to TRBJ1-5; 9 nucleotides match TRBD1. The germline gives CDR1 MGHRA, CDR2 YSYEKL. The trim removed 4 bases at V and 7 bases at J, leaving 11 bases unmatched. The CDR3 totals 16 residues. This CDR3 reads CASSRTGGAMGQPQHF. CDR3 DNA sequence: TGCGCCAGCAGCCGAACAGGGGGCGCGATGGGGCAGCCCCAGCATTTT.

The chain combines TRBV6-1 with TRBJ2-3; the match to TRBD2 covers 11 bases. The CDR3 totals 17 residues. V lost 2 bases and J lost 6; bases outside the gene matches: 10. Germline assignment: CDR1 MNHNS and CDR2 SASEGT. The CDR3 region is CASSERLAGPTRDTQYF. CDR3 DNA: TGTGCCAGCAGTGAAAGACTAGCGGGACCGACGCGGGATACGCAGTATTTT.

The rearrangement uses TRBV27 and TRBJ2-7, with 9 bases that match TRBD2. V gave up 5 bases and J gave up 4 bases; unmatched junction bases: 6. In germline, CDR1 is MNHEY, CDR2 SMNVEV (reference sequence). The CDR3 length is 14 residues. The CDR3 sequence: CASSPVAGAYEQYF. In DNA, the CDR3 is TGTGCCAGCAGTCCCGTAGCGGGAGCTTACGAGCAGTACTTC.